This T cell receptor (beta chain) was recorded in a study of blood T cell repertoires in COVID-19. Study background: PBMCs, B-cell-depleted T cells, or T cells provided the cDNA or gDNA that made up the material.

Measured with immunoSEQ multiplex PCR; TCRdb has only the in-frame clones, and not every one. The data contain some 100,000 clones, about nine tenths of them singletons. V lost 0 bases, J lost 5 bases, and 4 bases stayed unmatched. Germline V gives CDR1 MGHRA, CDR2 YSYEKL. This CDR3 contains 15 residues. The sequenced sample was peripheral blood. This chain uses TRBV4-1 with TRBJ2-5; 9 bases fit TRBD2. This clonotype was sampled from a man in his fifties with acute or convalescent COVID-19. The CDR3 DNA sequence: TGCGCCAGCAGCCAAGAGCCTAGCGGGACTGAGACCCAGTACTTC. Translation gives CASSQEPSGTETQYF.